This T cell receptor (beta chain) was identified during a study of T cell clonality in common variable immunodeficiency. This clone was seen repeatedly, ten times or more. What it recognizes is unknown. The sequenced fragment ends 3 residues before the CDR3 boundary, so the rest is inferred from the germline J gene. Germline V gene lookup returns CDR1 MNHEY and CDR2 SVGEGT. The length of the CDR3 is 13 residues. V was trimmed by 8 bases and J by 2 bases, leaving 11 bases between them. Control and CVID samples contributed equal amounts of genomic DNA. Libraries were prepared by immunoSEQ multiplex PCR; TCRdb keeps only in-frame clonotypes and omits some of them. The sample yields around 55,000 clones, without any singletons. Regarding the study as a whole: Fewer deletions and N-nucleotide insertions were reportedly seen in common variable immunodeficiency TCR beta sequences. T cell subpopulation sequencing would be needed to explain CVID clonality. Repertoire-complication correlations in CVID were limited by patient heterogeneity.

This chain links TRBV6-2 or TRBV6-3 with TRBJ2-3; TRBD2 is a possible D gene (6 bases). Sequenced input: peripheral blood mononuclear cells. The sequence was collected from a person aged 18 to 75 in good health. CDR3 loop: CASASGVTDTQYF. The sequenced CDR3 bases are TGTGCCAGCGCTTCGGGGGTCACAGATACG.